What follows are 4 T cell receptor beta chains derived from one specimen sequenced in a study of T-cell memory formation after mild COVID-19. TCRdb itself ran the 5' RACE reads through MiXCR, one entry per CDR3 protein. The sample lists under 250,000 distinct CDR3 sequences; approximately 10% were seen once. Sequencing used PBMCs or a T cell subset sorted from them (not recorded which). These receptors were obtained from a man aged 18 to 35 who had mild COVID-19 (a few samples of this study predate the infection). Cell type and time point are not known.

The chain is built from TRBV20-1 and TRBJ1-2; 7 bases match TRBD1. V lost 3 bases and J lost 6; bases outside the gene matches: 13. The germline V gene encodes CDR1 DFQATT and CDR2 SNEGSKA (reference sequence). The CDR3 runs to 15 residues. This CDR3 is CSARQPSTGTHGYTF. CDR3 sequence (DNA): TGCAGTGCTAGGCAACCTTCGACAGGGACCCATGGCTACACCTTC.

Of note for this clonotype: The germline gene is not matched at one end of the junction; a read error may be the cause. This CDR3 reads CASSRPPEGYETQYF. CDR3 DNA: TGTGCTAGCAGCAGACCCCCAGAGGGATACGAGACCCAGTACTTC. V and J are TRBV7-7 and TRBJ2-5, with D possibly TRBD2 on 5 matching bases. This CDR3 is 15 amino acids long. Germline V gene data show CDR1 as SSHAT and CDR2 as FNYEAQ (reference sequence). Combining the CDR3 with reference TRBV7-7 and TRBJ2-5 gives the whole variable domain GAGVSQSPRYKVTKRGQDVTLRCDPISSHATLYWYQQALGQGPEFLTYFNYEAQPDKSGLPSDRFSAERPEGSISTLTIQRTEQRDSAMYRCASSRPPEGYETQYFGPGTRLLVL.

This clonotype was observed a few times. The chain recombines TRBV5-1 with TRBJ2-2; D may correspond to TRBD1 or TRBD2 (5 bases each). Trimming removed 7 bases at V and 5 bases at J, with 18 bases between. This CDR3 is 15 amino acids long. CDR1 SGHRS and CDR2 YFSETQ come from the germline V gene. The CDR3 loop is CASGRDVVGTGELFF. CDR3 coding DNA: TGCGCCAGCGGCCGGGACGTAGTAGGTACCGGGGAGCTGTTTTTT.

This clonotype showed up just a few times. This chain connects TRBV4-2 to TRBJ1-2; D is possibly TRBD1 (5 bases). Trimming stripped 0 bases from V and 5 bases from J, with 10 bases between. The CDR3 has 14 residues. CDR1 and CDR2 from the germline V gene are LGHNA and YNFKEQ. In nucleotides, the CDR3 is TGTGCCAGCAGCCAAGAGGGGCGTGGATATGGCTACACCTTC. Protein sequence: CASSQEGRGYGYTF.